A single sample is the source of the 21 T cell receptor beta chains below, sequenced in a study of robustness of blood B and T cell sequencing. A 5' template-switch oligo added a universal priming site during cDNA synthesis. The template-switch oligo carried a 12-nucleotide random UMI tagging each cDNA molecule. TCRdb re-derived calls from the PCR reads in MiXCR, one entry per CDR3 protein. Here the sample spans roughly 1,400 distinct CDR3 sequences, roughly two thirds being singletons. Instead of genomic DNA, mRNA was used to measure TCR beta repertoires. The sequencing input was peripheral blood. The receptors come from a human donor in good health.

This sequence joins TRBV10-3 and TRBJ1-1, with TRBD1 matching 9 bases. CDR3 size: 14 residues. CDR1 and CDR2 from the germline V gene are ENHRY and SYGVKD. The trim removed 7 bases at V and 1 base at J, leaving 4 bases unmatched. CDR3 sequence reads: CAITPDRGNTEAFF. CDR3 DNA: TGTGCCATCACCCCGGACAGGGGGAACACTGAAGCTTTCTTT.

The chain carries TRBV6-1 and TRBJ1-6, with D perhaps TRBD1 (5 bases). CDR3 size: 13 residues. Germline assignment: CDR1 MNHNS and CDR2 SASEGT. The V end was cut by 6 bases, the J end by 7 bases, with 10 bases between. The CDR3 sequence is CASSTYRNSPLHF. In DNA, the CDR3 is TGTGCCAGCAGCACGTACAGGAATTCACCCCTCCACTTT.

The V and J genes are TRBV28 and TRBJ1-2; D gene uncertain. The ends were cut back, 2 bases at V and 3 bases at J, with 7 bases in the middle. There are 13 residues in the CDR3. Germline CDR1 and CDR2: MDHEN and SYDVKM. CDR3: CASSLGPDYGYTF. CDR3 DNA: TGTGCCAGCAGTTTAGGGCCGGACTATGGCTACACCTTC.

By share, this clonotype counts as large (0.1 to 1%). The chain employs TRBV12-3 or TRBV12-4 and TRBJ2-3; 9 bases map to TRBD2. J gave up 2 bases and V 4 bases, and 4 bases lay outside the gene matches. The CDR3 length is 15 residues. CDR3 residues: CASSSTSGYTDTQYF. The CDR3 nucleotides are TGTGCCAGCAGTTCGACTAGCGGATACACAGATACGCAGTATTTT.

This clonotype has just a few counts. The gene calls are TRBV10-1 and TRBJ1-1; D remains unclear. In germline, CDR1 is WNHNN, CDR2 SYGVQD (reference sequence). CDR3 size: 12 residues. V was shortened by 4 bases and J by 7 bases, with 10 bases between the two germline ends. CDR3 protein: CASSGQSNEAFF. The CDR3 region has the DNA TGCGCCAGCAGTGGACAAAGCAATGAAGCTTTCTTT.

The CDR3 coding sequence is TGTGCCAGCAGCTTCGCCGGGGGGCTCAGGGATGAGCAGTTCTTC. Translating gives CASSFAGGLRDEQFF. The chain links TRBV7-9 to TRBJ2-1; possibly TRBD2 for D (7 bases). The germline CDR1 and CDR2 sequences are SEHNR and FQNEAQ (reference sequence). The CDR3 loop spans 15 amino acids. The V end lost 3 bases, the J end lost 8 bases, and 17 bases lay between the germline ends.

CDR3 in amino acids: CASSLSLTGAEAFF. In DNA form, the CDR3 reads TGTGCCAGCAGTCTTTCTCTGACAGGGGCTGAAGCTTTCTTT. The chain employs TRBV6-1 and TRBJ1-1; TRBD1 aligns across 8 bases. The CDR3 totals 14 residues. Losses at the gene ends were 5 bases for V and 6 bases for J; bases not matched to a gene: 8. The germline V gene encodes CDR1 MNHNS and CDR2 SASEGT.

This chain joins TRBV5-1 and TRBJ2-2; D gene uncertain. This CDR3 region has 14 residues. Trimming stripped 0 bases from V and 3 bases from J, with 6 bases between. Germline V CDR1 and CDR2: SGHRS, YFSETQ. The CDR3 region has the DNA TGCGCCAGCAGCTTGGCTGGATACACCGGGGAGCTGTTTTTT. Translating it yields CASSLAGYTGELFF.

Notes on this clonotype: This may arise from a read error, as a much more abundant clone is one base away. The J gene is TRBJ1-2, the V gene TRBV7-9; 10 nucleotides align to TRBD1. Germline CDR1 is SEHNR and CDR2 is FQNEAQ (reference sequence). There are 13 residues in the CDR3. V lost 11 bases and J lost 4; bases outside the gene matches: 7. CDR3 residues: CAVRGQGSYGYTF. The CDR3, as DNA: TGTGCCGTTCGGGGACAGGGGTCCTATGGCTACACCTTC.

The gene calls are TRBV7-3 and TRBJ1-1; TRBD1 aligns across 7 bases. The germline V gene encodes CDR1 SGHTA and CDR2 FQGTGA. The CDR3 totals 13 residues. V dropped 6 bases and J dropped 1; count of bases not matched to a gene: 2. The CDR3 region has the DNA TGTGCCAGCAGTCGACAGGGGAACACTGAAGCTTTCTTT. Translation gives CASSRQGNTEAFF.

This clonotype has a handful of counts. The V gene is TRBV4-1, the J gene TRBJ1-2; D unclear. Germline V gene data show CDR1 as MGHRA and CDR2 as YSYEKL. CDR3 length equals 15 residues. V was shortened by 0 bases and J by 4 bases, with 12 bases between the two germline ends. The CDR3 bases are TGCGCCAGCAGCCAAGAATCCCCTCCGGGCTATGGCTACACCTTC. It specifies CASSQESPPGYGYTF.

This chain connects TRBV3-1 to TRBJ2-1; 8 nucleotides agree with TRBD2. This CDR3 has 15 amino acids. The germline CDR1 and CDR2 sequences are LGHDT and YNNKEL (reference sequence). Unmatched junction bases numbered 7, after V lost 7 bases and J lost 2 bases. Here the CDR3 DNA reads TGTGCCAGCAACCTCGGGGGGGAGGCCTACAATGAGCAGTTCTTC. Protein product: CASNLGGEAYNEQFF.

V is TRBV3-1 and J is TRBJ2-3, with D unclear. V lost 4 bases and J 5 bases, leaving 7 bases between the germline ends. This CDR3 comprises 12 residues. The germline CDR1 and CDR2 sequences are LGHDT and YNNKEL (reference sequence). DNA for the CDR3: TGTGCCAGCAGCCGGACCGGAGATACGCAGTATTTT. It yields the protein CASSRTGDTQYF.

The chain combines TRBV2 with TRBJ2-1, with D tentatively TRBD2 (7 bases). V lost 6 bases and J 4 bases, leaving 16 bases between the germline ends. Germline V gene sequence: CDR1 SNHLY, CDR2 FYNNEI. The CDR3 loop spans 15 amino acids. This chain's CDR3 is CASSPTRGAYNEQFF. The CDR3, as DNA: TGTGCCAGCAGCCCTACCCGGGGGGCGTACAATGAGCAGTTCTTC.

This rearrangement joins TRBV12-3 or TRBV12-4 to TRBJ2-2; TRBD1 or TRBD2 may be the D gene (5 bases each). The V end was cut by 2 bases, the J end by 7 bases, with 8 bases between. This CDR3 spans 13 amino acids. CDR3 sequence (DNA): TGTGCCAGCAGTTTATGGGACGGCGGGGAGCTGTTTTTT. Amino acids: CASSLWDGGELFF.

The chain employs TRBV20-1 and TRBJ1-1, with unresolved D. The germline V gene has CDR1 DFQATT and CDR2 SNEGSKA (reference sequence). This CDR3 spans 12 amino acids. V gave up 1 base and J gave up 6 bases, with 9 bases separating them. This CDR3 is CSARAGGPEAFF. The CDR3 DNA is TGCAGTGCTAGAGCCGGAGGTCCTGAAGCTTTCTTT.

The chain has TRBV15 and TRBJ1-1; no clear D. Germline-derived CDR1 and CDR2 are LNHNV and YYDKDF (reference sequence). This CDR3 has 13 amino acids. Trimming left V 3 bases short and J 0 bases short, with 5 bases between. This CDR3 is CATSRVMNTEAFF. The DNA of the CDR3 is TGTGCCACCAGCAGGGTAATGAACACTGAAGCTTTCTTT.

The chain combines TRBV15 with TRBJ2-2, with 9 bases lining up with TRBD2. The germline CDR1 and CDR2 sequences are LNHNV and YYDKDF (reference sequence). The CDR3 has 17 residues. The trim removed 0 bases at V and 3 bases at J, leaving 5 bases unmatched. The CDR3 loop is CATSRERPSGDTGELFF. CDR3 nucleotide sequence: TGTGCCACCAGCAGAGAACGGCCTAGCGGGGACACCGGGGAGCTGTTTTTT.

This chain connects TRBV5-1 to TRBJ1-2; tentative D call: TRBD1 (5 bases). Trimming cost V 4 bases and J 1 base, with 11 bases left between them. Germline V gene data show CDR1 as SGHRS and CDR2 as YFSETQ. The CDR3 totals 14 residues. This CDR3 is CASSPVDSNYGYTF. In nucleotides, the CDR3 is TGCGCCAGCAGCCCGGTTGACAGTAACTATGGCTACACCTTC.

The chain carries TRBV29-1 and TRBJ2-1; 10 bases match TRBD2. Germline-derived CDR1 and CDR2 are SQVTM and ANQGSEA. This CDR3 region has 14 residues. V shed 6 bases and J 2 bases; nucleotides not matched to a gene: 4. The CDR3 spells CSVPSGGTYNEQFF. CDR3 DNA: TGCAGCGTGCCTAGCGGGGGAACCTACAATGAGCAGTTCTTC.

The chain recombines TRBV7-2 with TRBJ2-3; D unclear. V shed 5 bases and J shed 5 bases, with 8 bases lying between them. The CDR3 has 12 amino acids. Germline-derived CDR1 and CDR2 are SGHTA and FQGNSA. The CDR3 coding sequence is TGTGCCAGCAGCCCTTTTATAGATACGCAGTATTTT. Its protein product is CASSPFIDTQYF.